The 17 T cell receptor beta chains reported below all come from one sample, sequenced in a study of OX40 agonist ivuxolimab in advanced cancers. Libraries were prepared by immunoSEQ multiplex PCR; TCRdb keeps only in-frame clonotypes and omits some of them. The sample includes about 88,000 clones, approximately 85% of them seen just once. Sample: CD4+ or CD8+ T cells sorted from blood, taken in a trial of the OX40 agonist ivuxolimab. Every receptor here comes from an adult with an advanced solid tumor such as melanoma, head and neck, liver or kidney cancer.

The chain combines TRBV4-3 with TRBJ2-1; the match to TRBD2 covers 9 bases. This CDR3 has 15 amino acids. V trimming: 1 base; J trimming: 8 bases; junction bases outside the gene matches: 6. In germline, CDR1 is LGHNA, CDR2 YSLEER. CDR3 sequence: CASSQGLAGDYEQFF. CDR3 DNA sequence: TGCGCCAGCAGCCAAGGATTAGCGGGAGACTATGAGCAGTTCTTC.

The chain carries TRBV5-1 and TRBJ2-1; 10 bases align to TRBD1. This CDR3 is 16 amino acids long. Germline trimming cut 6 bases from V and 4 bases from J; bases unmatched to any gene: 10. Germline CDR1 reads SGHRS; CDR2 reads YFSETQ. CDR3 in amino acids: CASTLRQGAIYNEQFF. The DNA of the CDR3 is TGCGCCAGCACCTTAAGACAGGGGGCAATTTACAATGAGCAGTTCTTC.

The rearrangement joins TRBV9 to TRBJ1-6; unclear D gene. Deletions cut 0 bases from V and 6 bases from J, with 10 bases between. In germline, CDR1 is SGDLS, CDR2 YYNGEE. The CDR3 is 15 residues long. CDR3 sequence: CASSVGKGPNSPLHF. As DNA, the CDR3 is TGTGCCAGCAGCGTAGGGAAGGGTCCTAATTCACCCCTCCACTTT.

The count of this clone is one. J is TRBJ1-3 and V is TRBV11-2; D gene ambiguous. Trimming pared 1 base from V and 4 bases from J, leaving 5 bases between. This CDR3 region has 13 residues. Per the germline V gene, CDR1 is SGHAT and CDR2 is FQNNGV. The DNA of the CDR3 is TGTGCCAGCAGCTTAGTTACCGGAAACACCATATATTTT. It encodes CASSLVTGNTIYF.

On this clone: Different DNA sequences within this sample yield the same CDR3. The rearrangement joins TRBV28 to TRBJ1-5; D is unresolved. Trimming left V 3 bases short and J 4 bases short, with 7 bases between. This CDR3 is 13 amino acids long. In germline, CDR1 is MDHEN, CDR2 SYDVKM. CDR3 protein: CASSLDSNQPQHF. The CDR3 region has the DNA TGTGCCAGCAGTTTGGACTCGAATCAGCCCCAGCATTTT.

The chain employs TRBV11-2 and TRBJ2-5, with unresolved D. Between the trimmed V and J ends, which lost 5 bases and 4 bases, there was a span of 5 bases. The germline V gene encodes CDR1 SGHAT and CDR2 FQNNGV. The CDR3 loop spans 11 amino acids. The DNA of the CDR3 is TGTGCCAGCAGCCATAGAGAGACCCAGTACTTC. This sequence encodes CASSHRETQYF.

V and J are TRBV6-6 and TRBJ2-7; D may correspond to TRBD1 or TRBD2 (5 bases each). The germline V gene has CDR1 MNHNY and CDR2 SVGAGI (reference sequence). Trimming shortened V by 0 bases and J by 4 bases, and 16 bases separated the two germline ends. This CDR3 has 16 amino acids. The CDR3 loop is CASSYSSGGRGYEQYV. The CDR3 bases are TGTGCCAGCAGTTACTCGAGTGGGGGAAGGGGATACGAGCAGTACGTC.

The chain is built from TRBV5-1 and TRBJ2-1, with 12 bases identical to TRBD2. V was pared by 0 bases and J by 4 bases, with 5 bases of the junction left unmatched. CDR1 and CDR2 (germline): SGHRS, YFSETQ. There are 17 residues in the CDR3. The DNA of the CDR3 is TGCGCCAGCAGCTTGGCCCCTACTAGCGGGGGGTACAATGAGCAGTTCTTC. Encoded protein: CASSLAPTSGGYNEQFF.

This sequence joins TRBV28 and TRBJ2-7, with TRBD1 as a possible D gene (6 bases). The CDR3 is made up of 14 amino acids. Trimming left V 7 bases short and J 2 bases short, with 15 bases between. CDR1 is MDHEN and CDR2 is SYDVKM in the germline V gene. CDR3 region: CASTPIGGTYEQYF. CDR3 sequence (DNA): TGTGCCAGCACCCCGATAGGGGGAACCTACGAGCAGTACTTC.

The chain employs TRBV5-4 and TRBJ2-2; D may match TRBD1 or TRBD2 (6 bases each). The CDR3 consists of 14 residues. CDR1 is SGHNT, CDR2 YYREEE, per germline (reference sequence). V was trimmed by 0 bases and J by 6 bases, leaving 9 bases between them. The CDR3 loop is CASSLAGAPGELFF. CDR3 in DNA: TGTGCCAGCAGCTTGGCGGGGGCCCCCGGGGAGCTGTTTTTT.

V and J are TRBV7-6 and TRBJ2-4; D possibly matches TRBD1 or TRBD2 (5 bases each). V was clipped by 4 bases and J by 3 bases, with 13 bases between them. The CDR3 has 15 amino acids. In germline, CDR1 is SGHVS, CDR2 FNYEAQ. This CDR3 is CASSWGYRGKNIQYF. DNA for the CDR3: TGTGCCAGCAGCTGGGGGTACAGAGGCAAAAACATTCAGTACTTC.

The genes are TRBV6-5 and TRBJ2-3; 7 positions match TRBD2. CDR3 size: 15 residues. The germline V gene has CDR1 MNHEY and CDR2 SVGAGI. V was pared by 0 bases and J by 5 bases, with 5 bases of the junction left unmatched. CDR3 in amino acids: CASSYSRVAGDTQYF. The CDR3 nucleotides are TGTGCCAGCAGTTACTCGAGGGTAGCGGGAGATACGCAGTATTTT.

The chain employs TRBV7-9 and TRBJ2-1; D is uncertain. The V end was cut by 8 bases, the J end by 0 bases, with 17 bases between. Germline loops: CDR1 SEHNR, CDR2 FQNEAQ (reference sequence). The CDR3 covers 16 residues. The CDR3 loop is CASGSSRASSYNEQFF. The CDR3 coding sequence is TGTGCCAGCGGCTCCTCCCGAGCAAGCTCCTACAATGAGCAGTTCTTC.

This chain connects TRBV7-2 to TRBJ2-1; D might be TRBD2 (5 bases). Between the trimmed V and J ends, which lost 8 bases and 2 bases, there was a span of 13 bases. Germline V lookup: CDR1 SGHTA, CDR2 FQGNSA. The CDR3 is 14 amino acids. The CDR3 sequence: CASLLLDPYNEQFF. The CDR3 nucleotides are TGTGCCAGCCTTCTACTAGACCCCTACAATGAGCAGTTCTTC.

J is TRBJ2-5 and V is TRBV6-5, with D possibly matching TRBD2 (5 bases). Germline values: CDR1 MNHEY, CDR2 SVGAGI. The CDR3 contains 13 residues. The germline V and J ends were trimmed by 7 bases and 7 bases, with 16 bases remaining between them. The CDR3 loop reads CASKDQIAGTQYF. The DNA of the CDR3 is TGTGCCAGCAAAGACCAAATTGCGGGGACCCAGTACTTC.

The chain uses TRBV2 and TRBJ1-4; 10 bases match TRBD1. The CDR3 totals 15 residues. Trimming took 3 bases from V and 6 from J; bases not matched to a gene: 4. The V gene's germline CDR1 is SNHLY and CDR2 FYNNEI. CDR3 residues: CASSDLTGGDEKLFF. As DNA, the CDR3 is TGTGCCAGCAGTGACCTGACAGGGGGCGATGAAAAACTGTTTTTT.

The CDR3 nucleotides are TGTGCCAGCAGCTTAGAGCAGGGGGCGGGTTGGGGTTCACCCCTCCACTTT. Protein sequence: CASSLEQGAGWGSPLHF. The rearrangement uses TRBV5-4 and TRBJ1-6; TRBD1 matches at 8 bases. CDR1 is SGHNT and CDR2 is YYREEE in the germline V gene (reference sequence). The CDR3 has 17 amino acids. Trimming cost V 2 bases and J 9 bases; bases outside gene matches: 13.